This T cell receptor beta chain was captured in a study of T cell repertoires in cytomegalovirus infection. TCRdb passed the reads through MiXCR, listing each CDR3 protein once. The table includes approximately 70,000 distinct CDR3 sequences, approximately 22% detected once. The V and J ends lost 2 bases and 7 bases, in that order; junction bases with no gene match: 2. Germline V gene data show CDR1 as SGHAT and CDR2 as FQNNGV. The CDR3 loop spans 13 amino acids. Findings of the study overall: Carriage of CMV together with the relevant HLA was identifiable through cumulative public TCR beta family frequency.

To note about this clonotype: The antigen remains undetermined.

Material: PBMCs, sequenced either directly or after in vitro stimulation (not recorded which). The TCR was taken from a human donor in good health (CMV status not recorded). Some clones in this sample may be carry-over from other donors' samples. V is TRBV11-2 and J is TRBJ1-5; 7 bases fit TRBD1. CDR3 DNA sequence: TGTGCCAGCAGCTTAAAGACAGGGCAGCCCCAGCATTTT. Translation gives CASSLKTGQPQHF.